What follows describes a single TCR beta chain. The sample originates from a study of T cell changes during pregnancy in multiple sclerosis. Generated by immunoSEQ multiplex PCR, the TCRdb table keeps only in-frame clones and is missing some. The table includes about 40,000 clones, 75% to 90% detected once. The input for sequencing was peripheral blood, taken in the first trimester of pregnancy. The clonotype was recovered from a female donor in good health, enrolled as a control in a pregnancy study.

CDR3 bases: TGTGCCAGCAGCTTGGTGTCTGGACAGTACAATCAGCCCCAGCATTTT. Its translation: CASSLVSGQYNQPQHF. The J gene is TRBJ1-5, the V gene TRBV5-5; D possibly corresponds to TRBD1 (6 bases). The germline gives CDR1 SGHKS, CDR2 YYEKEE (reference sequence). V lost 0 bases and J 3 bases, leaving 13 bases between the germline ends. This CDR3 is built from 16 residues.